This T cell receptor (beta chain) came from a study of T cell changes during pregnancy in multiple sclerosis. Profiling relied on immunoSEQ multiplex PCR, and the TCRdb table lists in-frame clones only, not all of them. The sample yields 40,000 to 55,000 clones, 90% seen once. CDR3 length: 14 amino acids. Looked up from germline, CDR1 is LNHDA and CDR2 is SQIVND (reference sequence). V was pared by 5 bases and J by 3 bases, with 14 bases between. This clone was seen once. This sample comprised peripheral blood, obtained in the first trimester of pregnancy. The source is a female donor in good health, enrolled as a control in a pregnancy study. The V gene is TRBV19, the J gene TRBJ2-7; tentative D call: TRBD2 (6 bases). CDR3 bases: TGTGCCAGTAGTGCCGGACTAAACCTCTACGAGCAGTACTTC. It encodes CASSAGLNLYEQYF.